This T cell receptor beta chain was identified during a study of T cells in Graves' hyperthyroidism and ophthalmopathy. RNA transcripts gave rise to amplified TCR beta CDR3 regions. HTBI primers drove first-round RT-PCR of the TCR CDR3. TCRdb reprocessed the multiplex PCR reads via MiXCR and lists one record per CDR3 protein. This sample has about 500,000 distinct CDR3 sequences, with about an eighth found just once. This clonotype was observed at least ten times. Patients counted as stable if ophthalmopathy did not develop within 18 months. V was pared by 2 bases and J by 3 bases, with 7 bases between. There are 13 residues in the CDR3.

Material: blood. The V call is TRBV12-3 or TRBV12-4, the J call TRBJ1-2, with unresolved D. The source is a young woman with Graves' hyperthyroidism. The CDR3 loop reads CASSLSLDYGYTF. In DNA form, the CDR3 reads TGTGCCAGCAGTTTAAGTCTAGACTATGGCTACACCTTC.